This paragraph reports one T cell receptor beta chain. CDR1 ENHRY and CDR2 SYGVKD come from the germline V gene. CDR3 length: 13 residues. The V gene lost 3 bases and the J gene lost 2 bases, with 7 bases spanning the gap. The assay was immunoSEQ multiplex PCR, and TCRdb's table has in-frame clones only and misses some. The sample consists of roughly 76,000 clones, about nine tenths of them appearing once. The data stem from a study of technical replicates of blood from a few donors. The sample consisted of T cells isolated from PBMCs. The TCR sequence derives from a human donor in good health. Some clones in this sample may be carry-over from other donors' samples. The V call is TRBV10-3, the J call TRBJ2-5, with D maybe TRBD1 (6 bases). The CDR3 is CAISEGQQETQYF. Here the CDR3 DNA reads TGTGCCATCAGTGAAGGACAGCAAGAGACCCAGTACTTC.